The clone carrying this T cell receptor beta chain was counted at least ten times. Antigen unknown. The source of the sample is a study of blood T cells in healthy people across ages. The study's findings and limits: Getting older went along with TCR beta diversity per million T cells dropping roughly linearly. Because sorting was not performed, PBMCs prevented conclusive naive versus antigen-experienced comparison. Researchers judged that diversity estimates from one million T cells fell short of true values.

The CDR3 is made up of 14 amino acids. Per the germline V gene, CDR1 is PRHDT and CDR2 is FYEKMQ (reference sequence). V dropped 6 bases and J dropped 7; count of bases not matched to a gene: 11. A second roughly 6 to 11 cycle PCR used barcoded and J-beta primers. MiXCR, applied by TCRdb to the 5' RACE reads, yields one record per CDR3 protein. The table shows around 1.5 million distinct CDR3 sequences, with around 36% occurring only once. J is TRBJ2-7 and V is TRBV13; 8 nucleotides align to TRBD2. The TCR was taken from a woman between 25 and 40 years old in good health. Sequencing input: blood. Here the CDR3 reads CASSRPEREKEQYF. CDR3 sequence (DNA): TGTGCCAGCAGTCGTCCGGAGCGGGAGAAGGAGCAGTACTTC.